This T cell receptor (beta chain) is from a study of T cell responses to AZD1222 COVID-19 vaccine. Clones were sequenced by immunoSEQ multiplex PCR, and TCRdb holds only the in-frame ones, with some missing. The sample lists more than 150,000 clones, around 88% seen once, with 0.45% to 0.55% in the top ten. In regard to this clone: Its antigen is undetermined.

The study, taken as a whole, reports: It should be noted that donors were predominantly white British and more often female, and clonal diversity was possibly underestimated.

The CDR3 extends over 16 amino acids. Germline values: CDR1 MNHEY, CDR2 SMNVEV (reference sequence). V lost 3 bases, J lost 4 bases, and 13 bases lay in between. The material sequenced was peripheral blood, taken on day 0 of AZD1222 vaccination. This TCR was recovered from an adult in good health. The rearrangement joins TRBV27 to TRBJ1-6, with D maybe TRBD1 (5 bases). CDR3: CASSFRPTGYNSPLHF. The CDR3 coding sequence is TGTGCCAGCAGTTTCCGCCCTACAGGATATAATTCACCCCTCCACTTT.